Listed here is a single T cell receptor (beta chain). The CDR3 is made up of 15 amino acids. Unmatched junction bases numbered 12, after V lost 11 bases and J lost 7 bases. Germline CDR1 SGHTA, CDR2 FQGNSA. This record belongs to a study of blood T cell repertoires in COVID-19. Study information: Italy, Spain and the United States were the sources of the convalescent and acute COVID-19 samples. PBMCs, B-cell-depleted T cells, or T cells provided the cDNA or gDNA that made up the material.

Original data processing: Reference gene primer amplification gave estimated nucleated cell counts. Clones were sequenced by immunoSEQ multiplex PCR, and TCRdb holds only the in-frame ones, with some missing. That table furnishes V, J and clone size, whereas the DNA furnished D and trimming. The data hold roughly 100,000 clones, with 90% observed a single time. The receptor's source is a man between 45 and 60 years old with acute or convalescent COVID-19. The sample taken for sequencing was peripheral blood. V usage is TRBV7-2 and J usage is TRBJ2-2, with 11 bases that match TRBD2. In DNA form, the CDR3 reads TGTGCCCGGGGGCTAGCGGGAGGCTCAGGCGGGGAGCTGTTTTTT. It translates to CARGLAGGSGGELFF.